What follows are 5 T cell receptor beta chains derived from one specimen sequenced in a study of Ad26.COV2.S vaccination and SARS-CoV-2 variants. This table comes from immunoSEQ multiplex PCR, and its TCRdb copy is limited to in-frame clones, with some not included. The sample holds about 680,000 clones, 80% to 90% seen once. Treatment of the sample: some 20 received Ad26.COV2.S at low or high dose, single or two shots; roughly five received placebo; per-sample allocation not given. The samples date from day 63 after the first vaccine or placebo injection. Material: peripheral blood, obtained in a trial of Ad26.COV2.S vaccine versus placebo. The receptors originated from a person aged 18-60 years who received the Ad26.COV2.S COVID-19 vaccine or a placebo.

The table lists this clone with a count of one. V gene TRBV4-2 combines with J gene TRBJ2-2, with 10 bases that match TRBD2. Germline V gene lookup returns CDR1 LGHNA and CDR2 YNFKEQ. The CDR3 totals 17 residues. V lost 3 bases, J lost 0 bases, and 4 bases stayed unmatched. The CDR3 coding sequence is TGTGCCAGCAGCCACCCTAGCGGGGGTTCGAACACCGGGGAGCTGTTTTTT. Translation: CASSHPSGGSNTGELFF.

The chain carries TRBV7-9 and TRBJ1-2, with unresolved D. Germline assignment: CDR1 SEHNR and CDR2 FQNEAQ (reference sequence). This CDR3 comprises 14 residues. Deletions cut 5 bases from V and 1 base from J, with 11 bases between. In DNA form, the CDR3 reads TGTGCCAGCAGCGACGGTGGGCTTAACTATGGCTACACCTTC. Protein: CASSDGGLNYGYTF.

The CDR3 coding sequence is TGCAGCGTTGAAAGGTCGGAGGTCCCAGATACGCAGTATTTT. This encodes CSVERSEVPDTQYF. The chain is built from TRBV29-1 and TRBJ2-3; tentative D call: TRBD2 (5 bases). The CDR3 sequence is 14 residues long. Germline V gene lookup returns CDR1 SQVTM and CDR2 ANQGSEA. V gave up 2 bases and J gave up 4 bases, with 13 bases separating them.

This clone was counted between two and nine times. The chain recombines TRBV9 with TRBJ2-2; 8 bases are a match to TRBD1. This CDR3 is 17 amino acids long. CDR1 is SGDLS, CDR2 YYNGEE, per germline. V shed 0 bases and J 4 bases; nucleotides not matched to a gene: 8. Here the CDR3 reads CASSVVLTGEVTGELFF. DNA of the CDR3: TGTGCCAGCAGCGTAGTCTTGACAGGGGAGGTCACCGGGGAGCTGTTTTTT.

For the CDR3, the DNA is TGTGCCAGCAGCCCACGGGCGTACAATGAGCAGTTCTTC. Translation gives CASSPRAYNEQFF. The chain couples TRBV11-2 to TRBJ2-1; D remains unclear. The V gene's germline CDR1 is SGHAT and CDR2 FQNNGV. The CDR3 has 13 residues. Trimming removed 5 bases at V and 4 bases at J, with 9 bases between. Combining the CDR3 with reference TRBV11-2 and TRBJ2-1 gives the whole variable domain EAGVAQSPRYKIIEKRQSVAFWCNPISGHATLYWYQQILGQGPKLLIQFQNNGVVDDSQLPKDRFSAERLKGVDSTLKIQPAKLEDSAVYLCASSPRAYNEQFFGPGTRLTVL.